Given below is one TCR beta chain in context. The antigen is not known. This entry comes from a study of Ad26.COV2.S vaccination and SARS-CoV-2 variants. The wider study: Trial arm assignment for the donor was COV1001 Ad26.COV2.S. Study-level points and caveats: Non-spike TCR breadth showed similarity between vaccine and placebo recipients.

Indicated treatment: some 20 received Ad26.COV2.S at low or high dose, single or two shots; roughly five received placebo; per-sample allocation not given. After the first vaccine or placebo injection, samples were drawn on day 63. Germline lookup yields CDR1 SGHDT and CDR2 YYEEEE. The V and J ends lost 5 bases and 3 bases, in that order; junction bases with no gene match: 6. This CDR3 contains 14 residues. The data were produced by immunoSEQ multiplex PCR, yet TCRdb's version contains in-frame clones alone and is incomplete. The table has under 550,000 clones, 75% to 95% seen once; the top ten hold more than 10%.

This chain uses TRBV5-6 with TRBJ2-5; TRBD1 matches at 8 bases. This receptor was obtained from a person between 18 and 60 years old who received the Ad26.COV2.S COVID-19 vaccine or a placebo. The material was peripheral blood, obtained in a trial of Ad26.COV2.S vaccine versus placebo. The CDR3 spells CASRRTGKEETQYF. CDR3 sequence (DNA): TGTGCCAGCAGGCGGACAGGGAAAGAAGAGACCCAGTACTTC. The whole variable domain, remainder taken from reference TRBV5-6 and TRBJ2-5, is DAGVTQSPTHLIKTRGQQVTLRCSPKSGHDTVSWYQQALGQGPQFIFQYYEEEERQRGNFPDRFSGHQFPNYSSELNVNALLLGDSALYLCASRRTGKEETQYFGPGTRLLVL.